These T cell receptor beta chains were read from a single sample in a study of tumor-infiltrating lymphocytes in primary liver carcinoma. TCRdb independently ran MiXCR on the multiplex PCR reads; one entry per CDR3 protein. The sample contains about 310,000 distinct CDR3 sequences, about 62% of which appear only once. Sequencing was carried out using peripheral blood. The receptors originated from a man aged 35 to 55 with primary liver carcinoma and hepatitis B virus infection. Both conserved end residues are part of each CDR3. The D gene is left open where the match is weak. Clone size is shown for a subset of rows, as once, few, many or a class of expanded clone.

. | TRBD1 | TRBJ1-2 | TRBV11-1 | CASSEVRGPVGYTF | TGTGCCAGCAGCGAAGTCAGGGGGCCAGTGGGCTACACCTTC
. | . | TRBJ1-5 | TRBV12-3/TRBV12-4 | CACSVTLGHPPQHF | TGTGCCTGCAGTGTTACGTTGGGGCATCCGCCCCAGCATTTT
many | TRBD2 | TRBJ2-1 | TRBV5-4 | CASSRSTSGSVNEQFF | TGTGCCAGCAGCCGCTCGACTAGCGGGAGTGTTAATGAGCAGTTCTTC
. | . | TRBJ1-5 | TRBV4-1 | CASSQQSSGLNQPQHF | TGCGCCAGCAGCCAACAATCGAGCGGTTTAAATCAGCCCCAGCATTTT
once | TRBD1 | TRBJ1-5 | TRBV6-6 | CASTQGGGYRNQPQHF | TGTGCCAGTACTCAGGGGGGGGGCTATAGGAATCAGCCCCAGCATTTT
. | . | TRBJ2-7 | TRBV11-2 | CAGSSSGKEEQYF | TGTGCCGGCAGCTCCTCCGGGAAGGAGGAGCAGTACTTC
. | . | TRBJ2-2 | TRBV10-3 | CATRTSTVELFF | TGTGCCACTCGGACCAGCACCGTGGAGCTGTTTTTT
few | TRBD1 | TRBJ1-1 | TRBV5-4 | CASSWEGQGPVNAFF | TGTGCCAGCAGCTGGGAGGGACAGGGGCCTGTGAATGCTTTCTTT
. | . | TRBJ2-3 | TRBV11-1 | CACSFGDSTDTRYF | TGTGCCTGCAGCTTCGGAGATAGCACAGATACGCGGTATTTT
. | . | TRBJ2-7 | TRBV11-2 | CASSLLRERNEQYF | TGTGCCAGCAGCCTATTAAGGGAGCGAAACGAGCAGTACTTC
many | TRBD2 | TRBJ2-5 | TRBV6-2/TRBV6-3 | CASSPLLAGGETQYF | TGTGCCAGCAGCCCCCTGCTAGCGGGCGGAGAGACCCAGTACTTC
. | TRBD2 | TRBJ2-7 | TRBV12-3/TRBV12-4 | CASTRASGRYGQHF | TGTGCCAGCACCCGGGCTAGCGGGAGGTACGGGCAGCACTTC
. | . | TRBJ1-1 | TRBV6-5 | CASRSIILVNTEAFF | TGTGCCAGCAGGTCTATCATACTCGTGAACACTGAAGCTTTCTTT
few | TRBD2 | TRBJ2-3 | TRBV7-9 | CASSSAGLAGGTDTQYF | TGTGCCAGCAGCTCCGCCGGACTAGCGGGAGGCACAGATACGCAGTATTTT
many | TRBD1 | TRBJ1-1 | TRBV29-1 | CSVGQGASTEAFF | TGCAGCGTTGGACAGGGGGCTAGCACTGAAGCTTTCTTT
. | . | TRBJ2-7 | TRBV11-2 | CASSREAYERYF | TGTGCCAGCAGCCGAGAGGCCTACGAGCGGTACTTC
. | TRBD1 | TRBJ2-7 | TRBV5-5 | CASSMWDSQFEQYF | TGTGCCAGCAGTATGTGGGACAGTCAGTTTGAGCAGTACTTC
. | . | TRBJ2-3 | TRBV4-2 | CASSQGPGGADTQYF | TGTGCCAGCAGCCAAGGACCAGGCGGGGCAGATACGCAGTATTTT
many | TRBD1 | TRBJ1-6 | TRBV6-6 | CASNTQGASSPLHF | TGTGCCAGCAATACCCAGGGGGCAAGTTCACCCCTCCACTTT
. | TRBD2 | TRBJ2-1 | TRBV28 | CASSPVGGGHDEQFF | TGTGCCAGCAGTCCCGTCGGGGGGGGACACGATGAGCAGTTCTTC
. | . | TRBJ1-2 | TRBV6-2/TRBV6-3 | CASSPKGGHGYTF | TGTGCCAGCAGTCCCAAGGGGGGCCATGGCTACACCTTC
. | TRBD2 | TRBJ2-7 | TRBV10-3 | CASTSGTYEQYF | TGTGCCAGTACTAGCGGGACCTACGAGCAGTACTTC
. | . | TRBJ2-1 | TRBV4-3 | CARSQEAGTAYNEQFF | TGCGCCCGCAGCCAAGAGGCGGGAACAGCCTACAATGAGCAGTTCTTC
. | TRBD1 | TRBJ1-1 | TRBV5-6 | CASGESGRGESTEAFF | TGTGCCAGCGGAGAGAGCGGCAGGGGGGAGAGCACTGAAGCTTTCTTT
many | . | TRBJ1-5 | TRBV7-8 | CASSLALRKQPQHF | TGTGCCAGCAGCTTAGCGTTGCGGAAGCAGCCCCAGCATTTT
. | TRBD2 | TRBJ2-7 | TRBV11-1 | CASSLNSGTSGYEKYF | TGTGCCAGCAGCCTTAACTCCGGGACTAGCGGTTACGAGAAGTACTTC
once | . | TRBJ1-3 | TRBV6-2/TRBV6-3 | CASSLRDGYTSGNAIYF | TGTGCCAGCAGTTTGCGGGACGGATATACTTCTGGAAACGCCATATATTTT
. | . | TRBJ2-7 | TRBV28 | CASSSPGRSYEQYF | TGTGCCAGCAGTTCACCGGGACGATCCTACGAGCAGTACTTC
. | TRBD2 | TRBJ2-7 | TRBV5-1 | CASNLAGAGGQYF | TGCGCCAGCAACCTAGCGGGAGCAGGGGGGCAGTACTTC
. | . | TRBJ2-1 | TRBV11-2 | CASSLGGGSNEQLF | TGTGCCAGCAGCTTAGGTGGCGGGTCCAATGAGCAGCTCTTC
. | . | TRBJ1-1 | TRBV11-2 | CASSLARNIGAFF | TGTGCCAGCAGCTTAGCAAGGAACATTGGAGCTTTCTTT
. | . | TRBJ1-3 | TRBV5-1 | CASSTGSGATGNTIYF | TGCGCCAGCAGCACAGGCTCGGGGGCGACTGGAAACACCATATATTTT
. | TRBD1 | TRBJ2-7 | TRBV5-1 | CASSLQPGQLYEQYF | TGCGCCAGCAGCTTGCAACCGGGACAGCTATACGAGCAGTACTTC
. | . | TRBJ2-5 | TRBV11-2 | CVSSLNRGSQYF | TGTGTCAGCAGCTTGAATCGAGGGTCCCAGTACTTC
many | TRBD2 | TRBJ2-5 | TRBV11-1 | CASAERGTQETQYF | TGTGCCAGCGCGGAGCGGGGGACCCAAGAGACCCAGTACTTC
many | . | TRBJ2-1 | TRBV10-3 | CAIEEGLNYNEQFF | TGTGCCATCGAGGAGGGACTCAACTACAATGAGCAGTTCTTC
. | . | TRBJ2-7 | TRBV30 | CACRWPGYSYKQYF | TGTGCCTGCCGTTGGCCAGGGTATTCCTACAAGCAGTACTTC
. | . | TRBJ2-3 | TRBV7-9 | CASSSIAVNTDTQYF | TGTGCCAGCAGCTCCATAGCGGTGAACACAGATACGCAGTATTTT
few | . | TRBJ1-6 | TRBV6-2/TRBV6-3 | CASSHDAIVSPLHF | TGTGCCAGCAGTCACGATGCGATTGTTTCACCCCTCCACTTT
. | . | TRBJ2-4 | TRBV7-9 | CASSIASGLLHYF | TGTGCCAGCAGCATTGCCTCCGGTCTACTTCACTACTTC
. | TRBD2 | TRBJ2-7 | TRBV11-3 | CVSNLLTGRDEQYF | TGTGTCAGCAACTTATTGACCGGGAGGGACGAGCAGTACTTC
. | TRBD2 | TRBJ2-3 | TRBV11-2 | CASSRTSGSGTDTRYF | TGTGCCAGCAGCCGAACTAGCGGGAGCGGCACAGATACTCGGTATTTT
. | . | TRBJ1-5 | TRBV6-5 | CASRPYSNYQPQHF | TGTGCCAGCAGGCCGTACAGTAACTATCAGCCCCAGCATTTT
few | . | TRBJ2-1 | TRBV14 | CASSLRAGPSYNEQFF | TGTGCCAGCAGCCTACGGGCGGGTCCCTCCTACAATGAGCAGTTCTTC
. | . | TRBJ1-1 | TRBV6-5 | CASSYQGIAFF | TGTGCCAGCAGTTACCAGGGAATAGCTTTCTTT
. | . | TRBJ1-1 | TRBV6-5 | CASSQTGMNTEAFF | TGTGCCAGCAGCCAGACAGGCATGAACACTGAAGCTTTCTTT
. | TRBD1 | TRBJ1-2 | TRBV7-9 | CASSLGQGAYGYTF | TGTGCCAGCAGCTTAGGACAGGGGGCCTATGGCTACACCTTC
few | . | TRBJ1-4 | TRBV10-3 | CAISGRVNEKLFF | TGTGCCATCAGTGGCAGGGTTAATGAAAAACTGTTTTTT
. | . | TRBJ2-3 | TRBV5-1 | CASGLEAGRDTQYF | TGCGCCAGCGGCTTGGAGGCGGGAAGAGATACGCAGTATTTT
few | . | TRBJ2-1 | TRBV6-2/TRBV6-3 | CASTLGRGSYNEQFF | TGTGCCAGCACTTTGGGCAGAGGCTCCTACAATGAGCAGTTCTTC
. | TRBD1 | TRBJ2-3 | TRBV6-1 | CASSLGPGQVTDTQYF | TGTGCCAGCAGCCTAGGTCCGGGACAGGTCACAGATACGCAGTATTTT
many | TRBD1 | TRBJ1-1 | TRBV6-5 | CASSQRKGQGNTEAFF | TGTGCCAGCAGTCAAAGGAAAGGACAGGGCAACACTGAAGCTTTCTTT
. | . | TRBJ1-6 | TRBV6-2/TRBV6-3 | CASSYFYGDRNSPLHF | TGTGCCAGCAGTTACTTCTACGGGGATCGTAATTCACCCCTCCACTTT
. | . | TRBJ2-2 | TRBV5-1 | CASRSPGLNTGELFF | TGCGCCAGCAGGAGTCCAGGGTTAAACACCGGGGAGCTGTTTTTT
. | . | TRBJ1-1 | TRBV30 | CAWRTVMNTEAFF | TGTGCCTGGAGGACAGTGATGAACACTGAAGCTTTCTTT